This section outlines one T cell receptor beta chain sequence together with its context. The antigen is undetermined. CDR1 MGHRA and CDR2 YSYEKL come from the germline V gene. Trimming took 3 bases from V and 2 from J; bases not matched to a gene: 0. This CDR3 contains 13 residues. This entry belongs to a study of T cell clones after liver transplantation. Across the whole study: In this trial, immunosuppression withdrawal was attempted within 2 years of liver transplant. At least one year of complete immunosuppression withdrawal without enzymes over twice normal defined tolerance. Notes on the study in general: A significant post-transplant drop in circulating graft-donor-reactive CD4 TCRbeta sequences occurred in most of the 8 subjects.

Clones were read by immunoSEQ multiplex PCR, and TCRdb kept only the in-frame ones, dropping some. The sample consists of over 50,000 clones, approximately 87% of them appearing once. The sample consisted of CD8+ T cells from blood, taken 12 months after liver transplant. J is TRBJ2-7 and V is TRBV4-1; TRBD1 agrees at 8 bases. The sequence derives from a human patient who received a liver transplant. The graft donor may account for some of the T cells. CDR3 bases: TGCGCCAGCAGCCAGGGACAGGCCTACGAGCAGTACTTC. It yields the protein CASSQGQAYEQYF.